This TCR beta chain was sequenced during a study of OX40 agonist ivuxolimab in advanced cancers. At the level of the study: With ivuxolimab, an agonistic anti-OX40 (CD134) antibody, patients were treated. Every patient in dose escalation had hepatocellular carcinoma, melanoma, renal cell or head and neck cancer. Findings of the study overall: Both CD4+ and CD8+ T cell populations in blood had undergone clonal expansion by week 6 at 0.1 to 3.0 mg/kg.

Repertoires were generated with immunoSEQ multiplex PCR, while TCRdb's copy carries only in-frame clones and drops some. Of about 71,000 clones listed, over 90% are singletons. About this clone itself: Its antigen is currently unknown.

Source: CD4+ or CD8+ T cells sorted from blood, taken in a trial of the OX40 agonist ivuxolimab. The receptor comes from an adult with an advanced solid tumor such as melanoma, head and neck, liver or kidney cancer.

The CDR3 loop is CASSYSITGTQPQHF. The DNA for the CDR3 is TGTGCCAGCAGTTACTCGATTACGGGGACTCAGCCCCAGCATTTT. This chain uses TRBV6-5 with TRBJ1-5, with D possibly TRBD1 on 5 matching bases. Trimming shortened V by 0 bases and J by 6 bases, and 12 bases separated the two germline ends. Germline assignment: CDR1 MNHEY and CDR2 SVGAGI. There are 15 residues in the CDR3.